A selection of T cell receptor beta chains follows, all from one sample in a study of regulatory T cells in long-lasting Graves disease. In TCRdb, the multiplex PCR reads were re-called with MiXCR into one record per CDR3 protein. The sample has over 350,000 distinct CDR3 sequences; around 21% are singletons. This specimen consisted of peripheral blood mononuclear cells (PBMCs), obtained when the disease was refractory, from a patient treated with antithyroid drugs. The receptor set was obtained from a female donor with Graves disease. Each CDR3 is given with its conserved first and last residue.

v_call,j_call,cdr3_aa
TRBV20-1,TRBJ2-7,CSALTSGRDYEQYF
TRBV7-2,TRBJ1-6,CASSKGYSPLHF
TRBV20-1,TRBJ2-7,CSASDLEGATTIYEQYF
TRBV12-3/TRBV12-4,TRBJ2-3,CASSLVLGLSTDTQYF
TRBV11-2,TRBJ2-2,CASSLVGYTGELFF
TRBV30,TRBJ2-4,CAWSVVGGAYF
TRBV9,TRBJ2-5,CASSEGDTTYQETQYF
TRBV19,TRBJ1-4,CASSFPKGQTEKLFF
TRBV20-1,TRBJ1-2,CSARQGTFGGYTF
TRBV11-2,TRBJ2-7,CASSFFPGANYEQYF
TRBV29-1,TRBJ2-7,CSAEGGTYEQYF
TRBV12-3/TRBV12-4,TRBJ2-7,CASSSSGRAEHEQYF
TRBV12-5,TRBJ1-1,CASGETQANEAFF
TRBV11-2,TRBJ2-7,CASSQLAGDTYEQYF
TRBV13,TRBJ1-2,CASSLIADGYTF
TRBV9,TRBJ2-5,CASSVDYVGTQYF
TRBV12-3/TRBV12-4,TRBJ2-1,CASSPGGAEQFF
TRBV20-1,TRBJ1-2,CSANSPQEGGYGYTF
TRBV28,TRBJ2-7,CASRGGTAYEQYF
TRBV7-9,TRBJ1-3,CASSTGLQVDTIYF
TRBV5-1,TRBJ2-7,CASSLDFSGTSSYEQYF
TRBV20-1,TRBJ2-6,CSASRLAGGYGANVLTF
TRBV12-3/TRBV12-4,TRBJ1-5,CASSFSWGNQPQHF
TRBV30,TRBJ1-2,CAWSTGRNYGYTF
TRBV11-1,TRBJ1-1,CASSSQGGVVEAFF
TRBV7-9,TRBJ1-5,CASSLAGIQPQHF
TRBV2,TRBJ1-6,CASIRDSYNSPLHF
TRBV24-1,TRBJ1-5,CATSGGLGQPQHF
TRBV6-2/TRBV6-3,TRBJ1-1,CASSYGGLAEAFF
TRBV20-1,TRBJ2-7,CSAPSRYSYEQYF
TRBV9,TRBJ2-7,CASSPEALPSYEQYF
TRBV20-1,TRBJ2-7,CSARDRIGALSHEQYF
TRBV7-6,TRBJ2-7,CASSLEGGKWLAGVYEQYF
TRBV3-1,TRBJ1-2,CASSHLSAGNYGYTF
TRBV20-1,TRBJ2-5,CSATLAGGRETQYF
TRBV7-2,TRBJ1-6,CANSTGGDSPLHF
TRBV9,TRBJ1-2,CASSVADTYGYTF
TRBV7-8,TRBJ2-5,CASSFRPPGGETQYF
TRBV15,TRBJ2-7,CATSRDRDRGPYEQYF
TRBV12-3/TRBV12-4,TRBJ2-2,CASSPLPGGRGDFTGELFF
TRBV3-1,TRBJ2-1,CASSQGWTGDYNEQFF
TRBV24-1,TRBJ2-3,CATSDPTGGSTDTQYF
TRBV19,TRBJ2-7,CVSSMRLAGVSSEQYF
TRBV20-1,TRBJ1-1,CSASRQGFGPEAFF
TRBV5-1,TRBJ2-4,CASSQTGPNF
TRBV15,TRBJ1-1,CATSRDLNTEAFF
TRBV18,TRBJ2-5,CASSPPARVETQYF
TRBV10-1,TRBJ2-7,CASSRQANYEQYF
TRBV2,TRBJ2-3,CASSPWGPTDTQYF
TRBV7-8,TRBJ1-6,CASSRQINSYNSPLHF
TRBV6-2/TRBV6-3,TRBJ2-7,CASSYLPSAAYEQYF
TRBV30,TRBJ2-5,CAWRPGGAEETQYF
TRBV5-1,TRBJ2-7,CASTTGLEASEQYF
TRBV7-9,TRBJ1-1,CASSETGTGGTNTEAFF
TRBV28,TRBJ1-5,CASSRIGALRYQPQHF
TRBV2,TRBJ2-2,CASWPILAGAGELFF
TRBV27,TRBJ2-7,CASSFLRGTSSYEQYF